These 29 T cell receptor beta chains were sequenced from one sample in a study of blood T cell repertoires in COVID-19. The assay was immunoSEQ multiplex PCR, and TCRdb's table has in-frame clones only and misses some. The sample carries tens of thousands of clones, roughly 80% recorded once. The sample taken for sequencing was peripheral blood. The receptor source for this set is a man in his fifties or sixties with acute or convalescent COVID-19.

The gene calls are TRBV2 and TRBJ1-1, with TRBD1 identical over 9 bases. CDR1 SNHLY and CDR2 FYNNEI come from the germline V gene. V shed 6 bases, J shed 2 bases, and the junction held 4 bases outside the gene matches. CDR3 length: 14 residues. CDR3 sequence: CASSDRGGNTEAFF. In DNA, the CDR3 is TGTGCCAGCAGCGACAGGGGGGGAAACACTGAAGCTTTCTTT.

The J gene is TRBJ1-2, the V gene TRBV6-5; 7 bases map to TRBD1. The CDR3 length is 13 residues. Unmatched junction bases numbered 4, after V lost 5 bases and J lost 4 bases. Per germline, CDR1 MNHEY and CDR2 SVGAGI. CDR3 sequence: CASSLRGPYGYTF. The CDR3 region has the DNA TGTGCCAGCAGTCTGAGGGGGCCCTATGGCTACACCTTC.

The gene calls are TRBV7-3 and TRBJ2-2; 11 nucleotides align to TRBD2. CDR1 SGHTA and CDR2 FQGTGA come from the germline V gene. The V and J ends lost 5 bases and 6 bases, in that order; junction bases with no gene match: 5. CDR3 size: 15 residues. CDR3 DNA: TGTGCCAGCAGCCGGGGGACTAGCGGAGCCGGGGAGCTGTTTTTT. Amino acids: CASSRGTSGAGELFF.

The chain links TRBV30 to TRBJ1-1; possibly TRBD1 for D (6 bases). Trimming shortened V by 1 base and J by 2 bases, and 17 bases separated the two germline ends. The CDR3 is 16 amino acids. Per germline, CDR1 GTSNPN and CDR2 SVGIG (reference sequence). CDR3 in DNA: TGTGCCTGGAGTGACGGCCCCTGGACAGCTAACACTGAAGCTTTCTTT. It translates to CAWSDGPWTANTEAFF.

The chain joins TRBV6-2 or TRBV6-3 to TRBJ2-3; D call uncertain. The CDR3 consists of 14 residues. Trimming took off 0 bases at V and 4 bases at J, with 8 bases between the two ends. CDR1 is MNHEY and CDR2 is SVGEGT in the germline V gene. The CDR3 DNA follows: TGTGCCAGCAGTTACTCACATTCTCCAGATACGCAGTATTTT. Its protein product is CASSYSHSPDTQYF.

CDR3 nucleotide sequence: TGCAGCGTTGATCTCCAGGGGACGAACTATGGCTACACCTTC. It codes for CSVDLQGTNYGYTF. The chain employs TRBV29-1 and TRBJ1-2, with TRBD1 as a possible D gene (6 bases). The CDR3 has 14 residues. V lost 3 bases and J 2 bases, leaving 13 bases between the germline ends. Per germline, CDR1 SQVTM and CDR2 ANQGSEA. The whole variable domain, remainder taken from reference TRBV29-1 and TRBJ1-2, is SAVISQKPSRDICQRGTSLTIQCQVDSQVTMMFWYRQQPGQSLTLIATANQGSEATYESGFVIDKFPISRPNLTFSTLTVSNMSPEDSSIYLCSVDLQGTNYGYTFGSGTRLTVV.

This chain connects TRBV29-1 to TRBJ2-3, with a weak D call TRBD2 (5 bases). The V gene lost 3 bases and the J gene lost 6 bases, with 10 bases spanning the gap. The V gene's germline CDR1 is SQVTM and CDR2 ANQGSEA. The CDR3 totals 12 residues. CDR3 in DNA: TGCAGCGTTGATACCGGGGAGGATACGCAGTATTTT. Its translation is CSVDTGEDTQYF.

This sequence joins TRBV27 and TRBJ2-2; TRBD1 aligns across 9 bases. The length of the CDR3 is 16 residues. The ends lost 1 base at V and 6 bases at J; junction bases unmatched: 6. Germline CDR1 is MNHEY and CDR2 is SMNVEV (reference sequence). In nucleotides, the CDR3 is TGTGCCAGCAGTTTATTCGGACAGGGGACGCCCGGGGAGCTGTTTTTT. It is translated as CASSLFGQGTPGELFF.

This clone is a singleton in its sample. J is TRBJ2-7 and V is TRBV5-6, with TRBD1 as a possible D gene (5 bases). The CDR3 sequence is 13 residues long. Germline CDR1 is SGHDT and CDR2 is YYEEEE. Trimming stripped 0 bases from V and 3 bases from J, with 7 bases between. CDR3 sequence: CASSLDRIYEQYF. In DNA form, the CDR3 reads TGTGCCAGCAGCTTGGACAGGATCTACGAGCAGTACTTC. The entire variable domain, with the rest obtained from reference TRBV5-6 and TRBJ2-7, is as follows: DAGVTQSPTHLIKTRGQQVTLRCSPKSGHDTVSWYQQALGQGPQFIFQYYEEEERQRGNFPDRFSGHQFPNYSSELNVNALLLGDSALYLCASSLDRIYEQYFGPGTRLTVT.

The chain couples TRBV2 to TRBJ1-2; D is perhaps TRBD1 (6 bases). CDR3 length equals 13 residues. The V gene lost 6 bases and the J gene lost 2 bases, with 10 bases spanning the gap. CDR1 is SNHLY and CDR2 is FYNNEI in the germline V gene. In DNA form, the CDR3 reads TGTGCCAGCAGGCAGGGGCTGAACTATGGCTACACCTTC. The encoded protein is CASRQGLNYGYTF.

The gene calls are TRBV11-2 and TRBJ1-1; a weak D match, TRBD1 (5 bases). This CDR3 region has 12 residues. V was pared by 0 bases and J by 10 bases, with 9 bases between. The germline CDR1 and CDR2 sequences are SGHAT and FQNNGV. CDR3 residues: CASSLERQGAFF. CDR3 DNA: TGTGCCAGCAGCTTAGAGAGGCAGGGAGCTTTCTTT. The full variable domain, completed using reference TRBV11-2 and TRBJ1-1, is EAGVAQSPRYKIIEKRQSVAFWCNPISGHATLYWYQQILGQGPKLLIQFQNNGVVDDSQLPKDRFSAERLKGVDSTLKIQPAKLEDSAVYLCASSLERQGAFFGQGTRLTVV.

This rearrangement joins TRBV5-4 to TRBJ2-3; 7 bases fit TRBD2. CDR1 is SGHNT, CDR2 YYREEE, per germline (reference sequence). Trimming removed 3 bases from V and 1 base from J; junction bases left unmatched: 8. CDR3 length equals 16 residues. DNA for the CDR3: TGTGCCAGCAGCTCCCGAGCGGGGTCTGGCACAGATACGCAGTATTTT. Translated: CASSSRAGSGTDTQYF.

V and J are TRBV11-3 and TRBJ2-3; D is undetermined. CDR3 length: 14 residues. Trimming pared 2 bases from V and 4 bases from J, leaving 10 bases between. Germline lookup yields CDR1 SGHNT and CDR2 YENEEA. The CDR3 spells CASSLTRGPDTQYF. Here the CDR3 DNA reads TGTGCCAGCAGCTTAACACGAGGTCCAGATACGCAGTATTTT.

This clone has a handful of counts. This chain joins TRBV27 and TRBJ1-1; TRBD1 agrees at 10 bases. This CDR3 spans 21 amino acids. In germline, CDR1 is MNHEY, CDR2 SMNVEV (reference sequence). J was trimmed by 5 bases and V by 4 bases; bases with no gene match: 25. In DNA, the CDR3 is TGTGCCAGCAGTTCCCGAGGCATAACCGGGACAGGGGTCGGTATCTGGACTGAAGCTTTCTTT. Its translation is CASSSRGITGTGVGIWTEAFF.

The genes are TRBV30 and TRBJ2-2, with a possible D match to TRBD1 (5 bases). Trimming removed 3 bases from V and 2 bases from J, with 19 bases in between. Germline CDR1 and CDR2: GTSNPN and SVGIG (reference sequence). The CDR3 sequence is 17 residues long. Here the CDR3 DNA reads TGTGCCTGGAGGACCTCGACCTCGACAGCCAACACCGGGGAGCTGTTTTTT. It encodes CAWRTSTSTANTGELFF.

In this sample, this clone turned up a few times. The chain recombines TRBV7-9 with TRBJ1-1; D ambiguous. Trimming stripped 3 bases from V and 6 bases from J, with 23 bases between. Germline CDR1 is SEHNR and CDR2 is FQNEAQ (reference sequence). The CDR3 extends over 17 amino acids. The CDR3 region is CASSFPEIRGRRAEAFF. Here the CDR3 DNA reads TGTGCCAGCAGCTTCCCCGAGATACGTGGCCGGAGGGCTGAAGCTTTCTTT.

This clone was counted between two and nine times. The chain joins TRBV5-1 to TRBJ2-3, with D maybe TRBD2 (6 bases). V was trimmed by 2 bases and J by 4 bases, leaving 8 bases between them. This CDR3 contains 13 residues. Germline V gene data show CDR1 as SGHRS and CDR2 as YFSETQ. CDR3 region: CASSFGGADTQYF. The CDR3 DNA reads as TGCGCCAGCAGCTTCGGGGGTGCAGATACGCAGTATTTT.

The V and J genes are TRBV6-5 and TRBJ1-3; weak D call: TRBD1 (5 bases). Germline V CDR1 and CDR2: MNHEY, SVGAGI. V was clipped by 5 bases and J by 0 bases, with 11 bases between them. This CDR3 region has 15 residues. The CDR3 sequence is CASSKIDSSGNTIYF. The CDR3 region has the DNA TGTGCCAGCAGTAAAATCGACAGCTCTGGAAACACCATATATTTT.

This chain joins TRBV6-5 and TRBJ1-5; D is undetermined. This CDR3 spans 12 amino acids. CDR1 is MNHEY and CDR2 is SVGAGI in the germline V gene. V lost 6 bases to trimming and J lost 7 bases, with 10 bases between them. CDR3 DNA: TGTGCCAGCAGCCACAGAGACCAGCCCCAGCATTTT. It translates to CASSHRDQPQHF.

The V call is TRBV18, the J call TRBJ1-1, with 10 bases matching TRBD1. After removal of 3 bases from V and 3 bases from J, the junction contained 4 bases not matched to a gene. The germline V gene encodes CDR1 KGHSH and CDR2 LQKENI. The CDR3 consists of 15 residues. CDR3 sequence: CASSPTGGVDTEAFF. The CDR3 DNA is TGTGCCAGCTCACCGACAGGGGGCGTGGACACTGAAGCTTTCTTT.

This chain links TRBV27 with TRBJ2-6; D is ambiguous. Per the germline V gene, CDR1 is MNHEY and CDR2 is SMNVEV (reference sequence). The CDR3 totals 16 residues. Deletions cut 0 bases from V and 0 bases from J, with 6 bases between. CDR3 DNA: TGTGCCAGCAGTTTATCGGCTTACTCTGGGGCCAACGTCCTGACTTTC. This gives the protein CASSLSAYSGANVLTF.

This sequence joins TRBV5-1 and TRBJ2-2; D uncertain. V was pared by 1 base and J by 0 bases, with 4 bases between. This CDR3 contains 14 residues. Germline V CDR1 and CDR2: SGHRS, YFSETQ. CDR3 bases: TGCGCCAGCAGCTTGCTCCCGAACACCGGGGAGCTGTTTTTT. It yields the protein CASSLLPNTGELFF.

In this sample, this clone turned up once. J is TRBJ1-4 and V is TRBV5-1; D is possibly TRBD1 (5 bases). Germline loops: CDR1 SGHRS, CDR2 YFSETQ. With 0 bases removed from V and 6 bases from J, the gap between germline ends came to 12 bases. CDR3 size: 15 residues. The CDR3 DNA follows: TGCGCCAGCAGCTTGGTGGCCGGGGGTGATGAAAAACTGTTTTTT. Amino acids: CASSLVAGGDEKLFF.

J is TRBJ2-7 and V is TRBV28; perhaps TRBD2 as D (6 bases). Trimming took 3 bases from V and 9 from J, leaving 12 bases between them. This CDR3 contains 12 residues. Looked up from germline, CDR1 is MDHEN and CDR2 is SYDVKM. This CDR3 reads CASSFGLRGQYF. DNA of the CDR3: TGTGCCAGCAGTTTCGGACTACGAGGGCAGTACTTC.

The V call is TRBV11-2, the J call TRBJ1-2; D perhaps matches TRBD1 (5 bases). The CDR3 is 12 residues long. Trimming removed 0 bases from V and 12 bases from J, with 11 bases in between. Germline V gene sequence: CDR1 SGHAT, CDR2 FQNNGV. CDR3 coding DNA: TGTGCCAGCAGCTTAGATCGAGGGGAGGACACCTTC. This gives the protein CASSLDRGEDTF.

CDR3 amino acids: CATSDPDRRGYTF. CDR3 coding DNA: TGTGCCACCAGTGACCCAGACAGGAGAGGCTACACCTTC. The chain joins TRBV24-1 to TRBJ1-2; possible D gene TRBD1, 6 bases. Trimming left V 4 bases short and J 8 bases short, with 13 bases between. CDR1 and CDR2 from the germline V gene are KGHDR and SFDVKD. The CDR3 runs to 13 residues.

The J gene is TRBJ1-2, the V gene TRBV5-4; D is unresolved. In germline, CDR1 is SGHNT, CDR2 YYREEE (reference sequence). V was shortened by 0 bases and J by 10 bases, with 16 bases between the two germline ends. This CDR3 has 14 amino acids. The CDR3 nucleotides read TGTGCCAGCAGCTTGGACAAAGACCGCAGGTACTACACCTTC. Protein: CASSLDKDRRYYTF.

This clone was counted once. The CDR3 DNA follows: TGTGCCACCTCGGGGACGCCGGGGGTCTATGGCGGCTACACCTTC. Residues: CATSGTPGVYGGYTF. The chain carries TRBV24-1 and TRBJ1-2; D is possibly TRBD1 (5 bases). The germline V gene has CDR1 KGHDR and CDR2 SFDVKD. Between the trimmed V and J ends, which lost 9 bases and 8 bases, there was a span of 24 bases. This CDR3 contains 15 residues.

The rearrangement joins TRBV6-5 to TRBJ1-4; no firm D call. Germline CDR1 MNHEY, CDR2 SVGAGI. Trimming took 6 bases from V and 0 from J, leaving 11 bases between them. This CDR3 comprises 15 residues. In DNA, the CDR3 is TGTGCCAGCAGGCCGGGGTTTGCAACTAATGAAAAACTGTTTTTT. This gives the protein CASRPGFATNEKLFF.